The clone carrying this T cell receptor (beta chain) was counted a few times. Its antigen is unidentified. The data derive from a study of T cell responses to AZD1222 COVID-19 vaccine. Study conclusions and caveats: Recipients of two AZD1222 doses showed rising Spike-specific TCR breadth and depth. Nearly half of unique spike-specific TCRs reportedly avoided B.1.351 and B.1.1.7 mutated regions. Donors in the cohort were predominantly white British and more often female, and clonal diversity was possibly underestimated. Baseline seropositivity characterized only a handful of AZD1222 recipients.

Trimming removed 5 bases from V and 7 bases from J, with 11 bases in between. The CDR3 loop spans 12 amino acids. Germline CDR1 reads SGHAT; CDR2 reads FQNNGV. Measured with immunoSEQ multiplex PCR; TCRdb has only the in-frame clones, and not every one. This table holds roughly 58,000 clones, approximately 85% found once. The source was peripheral blood, collected on day 0 of MenACWY control vaccination. V gene TRBV11-2 combines with J gene TRBJ1-2; D possibly corresponds to TRBD1 (6 bases). The sequence was obtained from an adult in good health. The CDR3 DNA is TGTGCCAGCAGCGCCACAGGGATTGGCTACACCTTC. Protein sequence: CASSATGIGYTF.